The clone carrying this TCR beta chain has ten or more counts. A single record per CDR3 protein comes from TCRdb applying MiXCR to the 5' RACE reads. The top ten clones hold around 12% of a sample with 400,000 to 500,000 distinct CDR3 sequences, roughly 20% of them seen once. The sample originates from a study of identical twins. Trimming took 3 bases from V and 1 from J, leaving 12 bases between them. The CDR3 has 15 residues. The sequence derives from a man aged 50 to 60 in good health. This chain connects TRBV12-3 or TRBV12-4 to TRBJ1-1; no clear D. Material: naive T cells sorted from blood. The CDR3, as DNA: TGTGCCAGCAGTTTCTCGGGCAACCGGAACACTGAAGCTTTCTTT. Translated: CASSFSGNRNTEAFF.